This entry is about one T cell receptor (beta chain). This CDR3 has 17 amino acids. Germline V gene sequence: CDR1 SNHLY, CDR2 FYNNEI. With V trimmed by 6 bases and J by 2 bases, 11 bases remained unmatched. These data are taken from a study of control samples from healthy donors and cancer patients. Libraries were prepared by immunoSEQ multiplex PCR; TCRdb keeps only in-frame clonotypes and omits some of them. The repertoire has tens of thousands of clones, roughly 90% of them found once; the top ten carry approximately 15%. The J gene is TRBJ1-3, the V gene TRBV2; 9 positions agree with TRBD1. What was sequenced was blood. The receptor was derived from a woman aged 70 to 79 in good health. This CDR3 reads CASRRTGAQFTGNTIYF. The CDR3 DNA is TGTGCCAGCAGAAGGACAGGGGCCCAGTTCACTGGAAACACCATATATTTT.